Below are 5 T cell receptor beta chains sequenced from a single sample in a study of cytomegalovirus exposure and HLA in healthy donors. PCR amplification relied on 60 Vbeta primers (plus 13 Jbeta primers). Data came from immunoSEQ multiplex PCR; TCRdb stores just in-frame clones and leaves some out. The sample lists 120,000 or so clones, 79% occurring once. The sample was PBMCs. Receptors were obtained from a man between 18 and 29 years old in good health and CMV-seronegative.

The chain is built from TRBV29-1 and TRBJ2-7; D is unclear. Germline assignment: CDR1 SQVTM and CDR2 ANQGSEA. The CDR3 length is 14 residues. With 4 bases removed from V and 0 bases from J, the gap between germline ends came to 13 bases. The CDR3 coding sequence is TGCAGCGTTGTTATTACAGTCAGCTCCTACGAGCAGTACTTC. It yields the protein CSVVITVSSYEQYF.

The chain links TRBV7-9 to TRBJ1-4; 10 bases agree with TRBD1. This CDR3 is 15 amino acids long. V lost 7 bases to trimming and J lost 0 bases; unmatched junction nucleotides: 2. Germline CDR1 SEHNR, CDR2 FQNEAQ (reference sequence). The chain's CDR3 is CASKGTGATNEKLFF. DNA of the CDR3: TGTGCCAGCAAGGGGACAGGGGCAACTAATGAAAAACTGTTTTTT.

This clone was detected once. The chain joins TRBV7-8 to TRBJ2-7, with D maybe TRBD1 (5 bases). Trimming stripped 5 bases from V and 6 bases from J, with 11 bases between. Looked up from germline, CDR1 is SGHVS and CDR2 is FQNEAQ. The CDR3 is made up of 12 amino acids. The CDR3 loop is CASSPPRGEQYV. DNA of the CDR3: TGTGCCAGCAGCCCACCTAGGGGCGAGCAGTACGTC.

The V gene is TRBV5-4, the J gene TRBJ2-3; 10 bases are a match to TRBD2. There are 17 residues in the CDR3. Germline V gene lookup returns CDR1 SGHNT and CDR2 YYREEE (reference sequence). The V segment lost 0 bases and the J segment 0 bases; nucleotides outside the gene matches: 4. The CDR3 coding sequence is TGTGCCAGCAGCTTGGGGACTAGCGGATTTAGCACAGATACGCAGTATTTT. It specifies CASSLGTSGFSTDTQYF.

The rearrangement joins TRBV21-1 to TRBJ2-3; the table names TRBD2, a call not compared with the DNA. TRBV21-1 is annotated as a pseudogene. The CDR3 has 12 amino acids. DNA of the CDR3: TGTGCCAGCAGCAAATATACAGATACGCAGTATTTT. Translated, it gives CASSKYTDTQYF.